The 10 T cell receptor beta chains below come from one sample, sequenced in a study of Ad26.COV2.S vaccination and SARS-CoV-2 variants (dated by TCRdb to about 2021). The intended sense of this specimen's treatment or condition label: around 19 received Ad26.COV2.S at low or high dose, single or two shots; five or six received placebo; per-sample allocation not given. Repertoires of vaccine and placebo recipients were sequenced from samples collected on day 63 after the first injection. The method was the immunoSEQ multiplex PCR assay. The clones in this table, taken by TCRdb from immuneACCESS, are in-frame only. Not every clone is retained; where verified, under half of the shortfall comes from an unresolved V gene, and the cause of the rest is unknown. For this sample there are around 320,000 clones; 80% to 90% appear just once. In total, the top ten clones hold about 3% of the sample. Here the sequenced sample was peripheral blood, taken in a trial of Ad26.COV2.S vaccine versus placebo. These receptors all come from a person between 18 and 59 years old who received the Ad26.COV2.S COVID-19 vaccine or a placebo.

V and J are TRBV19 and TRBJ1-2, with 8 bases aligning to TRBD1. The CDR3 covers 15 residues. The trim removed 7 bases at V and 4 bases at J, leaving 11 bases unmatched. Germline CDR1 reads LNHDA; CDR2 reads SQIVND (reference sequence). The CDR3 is CASTPDRAVGYGYTF. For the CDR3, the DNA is TGTGCCAGTACGCCGGACAGGGCAGTAGGCTATGGCTACACCTTC. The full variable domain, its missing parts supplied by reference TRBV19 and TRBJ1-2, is DGGITQSPKYLFRKEGQNVTLSCEQNLNHDAMYWYRQDPGQGLRLIYYSQIVNDFQKGDIAEGYSVSREKKESFPLTVTSAQKNPTAFYLCASTPDRAVGYGYTFGSGTRLTVV.

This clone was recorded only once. CDR3 sequence reads: CASSRANTEAFF. The DNA of the CDR3 is TGTGCCAGCAGCAGGGCGAACACTGAAGCTTTCTTT. The gene calls are TRBV9 and TRBJ1-1, with D uncertain. The CDR3 extends over 12 amino acids. With 4 bases removed from V and 1 base from J, the gap between germline ends came to 5 bases. Germline V gene sequence: CDR1 SGDLS, CDR2 YYNGEE.

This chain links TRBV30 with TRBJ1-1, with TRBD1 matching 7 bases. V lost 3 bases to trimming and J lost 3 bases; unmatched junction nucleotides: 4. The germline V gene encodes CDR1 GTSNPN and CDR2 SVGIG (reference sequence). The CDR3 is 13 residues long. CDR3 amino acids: CAWSPDRDTEAFF. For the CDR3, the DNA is TGTGCCTGGAGCCCTGACAGGGACACTGAAGCTTTCTTT.

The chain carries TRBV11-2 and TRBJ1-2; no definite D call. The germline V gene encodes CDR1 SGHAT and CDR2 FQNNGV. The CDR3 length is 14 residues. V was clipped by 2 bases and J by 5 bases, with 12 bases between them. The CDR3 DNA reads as TGTGCCAGCAGCTTACCCCTCGAGGAGTATGGCTACACCTTC. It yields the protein CASSLPLEEYGYTF.

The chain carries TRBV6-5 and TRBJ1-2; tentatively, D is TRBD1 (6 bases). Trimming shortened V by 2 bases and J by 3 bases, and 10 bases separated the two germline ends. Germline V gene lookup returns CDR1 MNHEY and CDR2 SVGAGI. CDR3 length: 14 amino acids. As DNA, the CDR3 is TGTGCCAGCAGTTACGGGGGGCCCCACTATGGCTACACCTTC. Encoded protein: CASSYGGPHYGYTF.

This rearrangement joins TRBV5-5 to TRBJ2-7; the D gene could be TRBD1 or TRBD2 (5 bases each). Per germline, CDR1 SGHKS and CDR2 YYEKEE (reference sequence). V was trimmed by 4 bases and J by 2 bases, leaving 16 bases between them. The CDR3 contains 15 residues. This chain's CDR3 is CASSIFSGATYEQYF. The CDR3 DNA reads TGTGCCAGCAGCATATTCTCCGGGGCAACCTACGAGCAGTACTTC.

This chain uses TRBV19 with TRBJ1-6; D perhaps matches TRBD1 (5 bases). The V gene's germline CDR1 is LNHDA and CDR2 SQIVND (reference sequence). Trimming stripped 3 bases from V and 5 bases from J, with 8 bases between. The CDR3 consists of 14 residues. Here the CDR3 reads CASSIGGNNSPLHF. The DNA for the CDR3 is TGTGCCAGTAGTATTGGGGGGAATAATTCACCCCTCCACTTT.

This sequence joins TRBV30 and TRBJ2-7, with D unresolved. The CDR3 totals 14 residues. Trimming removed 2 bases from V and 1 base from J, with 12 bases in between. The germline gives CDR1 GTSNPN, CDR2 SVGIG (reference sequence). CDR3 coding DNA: TGTGCCTGGAGTCACGACCCAAGGTCCTACGAGCAGTACTTC. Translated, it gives CAWSHDPRSYEQYF.

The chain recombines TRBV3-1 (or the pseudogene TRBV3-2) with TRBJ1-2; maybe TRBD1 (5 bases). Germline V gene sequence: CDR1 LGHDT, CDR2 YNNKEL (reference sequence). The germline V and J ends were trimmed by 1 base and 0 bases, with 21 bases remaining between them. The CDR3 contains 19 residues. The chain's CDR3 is CASSQGFGRVEFSNYGYTF. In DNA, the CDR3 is TGTGCCAGCAGCCAAGGATTTGGCAGGGTGGAATTTTCTAACTATGGCTACACCTTC.

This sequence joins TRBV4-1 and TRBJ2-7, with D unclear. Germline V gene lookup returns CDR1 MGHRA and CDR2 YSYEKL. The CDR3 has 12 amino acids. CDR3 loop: CVPGRDTYEQYF. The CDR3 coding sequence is TGCGTTCCGGGCAGAGACACCTACGAGCAGTACTTC.